This entry lists 17 T cell receptor beta chains sequenced from one sample in a study of cytomegalovirus exposure and HLA in healthy donors. Use of 60 Vbeta and 13 Jbeta primers characterized the PCR. Method: immunoSEQ multiplex PCR; TCRdb's copy keeps in-frame clones and lacks some. The sample holds some 130,000 clones, around 80% seen once. Sequencing was done on a sample of PBMCs. The receptors originated from a woman aged 18-29 years in good health and CMV-seronegative.

This sequence joins TRBV10-3 and TRBJ1-1; 10 bases map to TRBD1. From germline, CDR1 is ENHRY and CDR2 SYGVKD. The length of the CDR3 is 14 residues. Trimming removed 5 bases from V and 4 bases from J; junction bases left unmatched: 4. CDR3 loop: CAISYRTGGTEAFF. CDR3 in DNA: TGTGCCATCAGTTATAGGACAGGGGGCACTGAAGCTTTCTTT.

The chain recombines TRBV7-2 with TRBJ1-2, with a tentative D call TRBD1 (6 bases). V lost 3 bases to trimming and J lost 2 bases, with 16 bases between them. The CDR3 loop spans 16 amino acids. CDR1 and CDR2 (germline): SGHTA, FQGNSA. CDR3 DNA sequence: TGTGCCAGCAGCTTCCCAGGGGCAGGAGCGAACTATGGCTACACCTTC. This encodes CASSFPGAGANYGYTF.

CDR3 coding DNA: TGTGCCAGTAGTATAGATCAGGATACGCAGTATTTT. Translating it yields CASSIDQDTQYF. This chain uses TRBV19 with TRBJ2-3; D not resolved. The CDR3 sequence is 12 residues long. V was cut by 0 bases and J by 6 bases, with 4 bases left in between. Germline V gene sequence: CDR1 LNHDA, CDR2 SQIVND (reference sequence).

The chain carries TRBV6-5 and TRBJ1-1, with TRBD1 as a possible D gene (5 bases). CDR3 length equals 13 residues. Germline CDR1 MNHEY, CDR2 SVGAGI. Between the trimmed V and J ends, which lost 2 bases and 3 bases, there was a span of 7 bases. CDR3 sequence: CASSYRGYTEAFF. The CDR3 DNA is TGTGCCAGCAGTTACCGGGGGTACACTGAAGCTTTCTTT.

The J gene is TRBJ1-1, the V gene TRBV21-1; TRBD1 was called by the table and not checked on the DNA. TRBV21-1 is a recognized pseudogene. CDR3 length: 13 amino acids. The CDR3 here is CASSNYRNTEAFF. CDR3 bases: TGTGCCAGCAGCAACTACAGAAACACTGAAGCTTTCTTT.

This clone was found a few times. The chain couples TRBV4-1 to TRBJ2-3; 10 nucleotides match TRBD2. Germline V lookup: CDR1 MGHRA, CDR2 YSYEKL. The CDR3 totals 15 residues. The junction had 6 bases not matched to a gene; V was cut back by 8 bases and J by 1 base. DNA for the CDR3: TGCGCCAGCTCAAGCGGGAGGGGGGGCACAGATACGCAGTATTTT. This translates into CASSSGRGGTDTQYF.

This chain links TRBV10-1 with TRBJ2-1; 8 positions agree with TRBD1. The CDR3 is 18 amino acids. The trim removed 3 bases at V and 8 bases at J, leaving 18 bases unmatched. Germline V gene lookup returns CDR1 WNHNN and CDR2 SYGVQD (reference sequence). CDR3 region: CASSDGLRGRGQRDEQFF. The CDR3 DNA reads as TGCGCCAGCAGTGACGGGTTAAGGGGCAGGGGGCAACGGGATGAGCAGTTCTTC.

The genes are TRBV10-2 and TRBJ2-7; 9 positions agree with TRBD1. The CDR3 covers 14 residues. The germline V gene has CDR1 WSHSY and CDR2 SAAADI. Trimming cost V 3 bases and J 7 bases; bases outside gene matches: 7. The CDR3 nucleotides read TGCGCCAGCAGTGAACCGGGACAGGGTGGGGAGCAGTACTTC. This encodes CASSEPGQGGEQYF.

Concerning this clone: Germline and junction disagree at one end, which may indicate a read error. V is TRBV7-2 and J is TRBJ2-5, with D possibly being TRBD2 (5 bases). This CDR3 is built from 14 residues. Germline V gene lookup returns CDR1 SGHTA and CDR2 FQGNSA. The CDR3 sequence: CASSPLERQEAQYF. In DNA form, the CDR3 reads TGTGCCAGCAGCCCGCTGGAGCGGCAAGAGGCCCAGTACTTC.

J is TRBJ2-1 and V is TRBV27, with TRBD2 identical over 11 bases. V dropped 3 bases and J dropped 10; count of bases not matched to a gene: 8. The CDR3 contains 15 residues. CDR1 is MNHEY and CDR2 is SMNVEV in the germline V gene (reference sequence). The CDR3 sequence is CASSFLAGGRMEQFF. CDR3 in DNA: TGTGCCAGCAGTTTTCTAGCGGGAGGTCGCATGGAGCAGTTCTTC.

V is TRBV10-3 and J is TRBJ2-1, with 7 bases fitting TRBD2. Per the germline V gene, CDR1 is ENHRY and CDR2 is SYGVKD. CDR3 length: 14 amino acids. J gave up 5 bases and V 10 bases, and 11 bases lay outside the gene matches. The CDR3: CATTLWEGDNEQFF. The CDR3, as DNA: TGTGCCACCACCTTGTGGGAGGGAGACAATGAGCAGTTCTTC.

This clone was detected a few times. The chain links TRBV13 to TRBJ2-2; a possible D gene is TRBD2 (6 bases). The CDR3 extends over 14 amino acids. V was cut by 2 bases and J by 6 bases, with 10 bases left in between. CDR1 and CDR2 (germline): PRHDT, FYEKMQ (reference sequence). CDR3 sequence: CASSLWGEPGELFF. The CDR3 DNA follows: TGTGCCAGCAGCTTATGGGGGGAACCCGGGGAGCTGTTTTTT.

This clone is a singleton in its sample. The gene calls are TRBV27 and TRBJ2-5, with 10 bases that match TRBD1. V lost 5 bases and J lost 5; bases outside the gene matches: 11. This CDR3 is 16 amino acids long. Germline lookup yields CDR1 MNHEY and CDR2 SMNVEV (reference sequence). The CDR3 sequence: CASSSRPGQGWETQYF. The CDR3, as DNA: TGTGCCAGCAGTAGCCGACCGGGACAGGGGTGGGAGACCCAGTACTTC.

There are a few counts of this clone. This chain connects TRBV7-8 to TRBJ2-7; possibly TRBD1 for D (6 bases). CDR1 and CDR2 from the germline V gene are SGHVS and FQNEAQ. CDR3 size: 14 residues. Trimming stripped 5 bases from V and 2 bases from J, with 13 bases between. Here the CDR3 DNA reads TGTGCCAGCAGCCCCGACAGGCAAGCCTACGAGCAGTACTTC. Translating it yields CASSPDRQAYEQYF.

The rearrangement links TRBV7-9 to TRBJ2-1; TRBD2 might be the D (5 bases). Germline V lookup: CDR1 SEHNR, CDR2 FQNEAQ (reference sequence). This CDR3 has 12 amino acids. Trimming removed 2 bases from V and 7 bases from J, with 6 bases in between. CDR3 nucleotides: TGTGCCAGCAGCTTACGGAGGAATGAGCAGTTCTTC. Translation gives CASSLRRNEQFF.

The chain uses TRBV6-6 and TRBJ2-3, with 7 positions matching TRBD2. The germline gives CDR1 MNHNY, CDR2 SVGAGI (reference sequence). V dropped 4 bases and J dropped 0; count of bases not matched to a gene: 4. The CDR3 runs to 15 residues. The CDR3 loop reads CASSSLLASTDTQYF. CDR3 in DNA: TGTGCCAGCAGTTCTCTACTAGCGAGCACAGATACGCAGTATTTT.

The chain links TRBV7-9 to TRBJ2-2; 9 bases match TRBD1. The CDR3 loop spans 13 amino acids. Germline CDR1 SEHNR, CDR2 FQNEAQ (reference sequence). V trimming: 8 bases; J trimming: 5 bases; junction bases outside the gene matches: 3. The CDR3 region has the DNA TGTGCCAGCGGACAGGGGCGAACCGGGGAGCTGTTTTTT. It translates to CASGQGRTGELFF.